The 25 T cell receptor beta chains reported below all come from one sample, sequenced in a study of blood T cell repertoires in COVID-19. Repertoires were generated with immunoSEQ multiplex PCR, while TCRdb's copy carries only in-frame clones and drops some. The repertoire includes 200,000 or so clones, around 88% of them detected once, and approximately 2.5% sits in the top ten. Sequencing used PBMCs or T cells enriched from blood (not recorded which). Receptors were obtained from a woman between 40 and 55 years old with acute COVID-19.

The V and J genes are TRBV9 and TRBJ1-1; the D gene is possibly TRBD1 (5 bases). Germline CDR1 and CDR2: SGDLS and YYNGEE. There are 13 residues in the CDR3. V lost 3 bases and J 3 bases, leaving 9 bases between the germline ends. CDR3 sequence reads: CASSATGDTEAFF. In DNA, the CDR3 is TGTGCCAGCAGCGCCACAGGTGACACTGAAGCTTTCTTT.

V usage is TRBV9 and J usage is TRBJ1-2; the D gene is possibly TRBD1 (5 bases). The length of the CDR3 is 13 residues. The germline V gene encodes CDR1 SGDLS and CDR2 YYNGEE. Deletions cut 3 bases from V and 8 bases from J, with 14 bases between. Here the CDR3 reads CASSGRTGKGYTF. CDR3 nucleotide sequence: TGTGCCAGCAGCGGACGCACAGGAAAAGGCTACACCTTC.

The rearrangement links TRBV11-2 to TRBJ1-1; possibly TRBD1 for D (5 bases). V lost 5 bases and J lost 0, with 16 bases in between. Germline V gene sequence: CDR1 SGHAT, CDR2 FQNNGV. The CDR3 has 16 residues. The DNA of the CDR3 is TGTGCCAGCAGCCCCCCTTGGGGCAGCATGAACACTGAAGCTTTCTTT. This sequence encodes CASSPPWGSMNTEAFF.

The rearrangement joins TRBV18 to TRBJ1-2; TRBD1 agrees at 11 bases. The CDR3 has 14 amino acids. V was clipped by 6 bases and J by 2 bases; unmatched bases: 2. The V gene's germline CDR1 is KGHSH and CDR2 LQKENI. The CDR3 is CASSGTGGNYGYTF. CDR3 bases: TGTGCCAGCTCCGGGACAGGGGGAAACTATGGCTACACCTTC.

The J gene is TRBJ1-3, the V gene TRBV27; D uncertain. The CDR3 length is 17 residues. V lost 3 bases and J lost 0, with 15 bases in between. Looked up from germline, CDR1 is MNHEY and CDR2 is SMNVEV (reference sequence). The CDR3 nucleotides are TGTGCCAGCAGTTTGGCCCCTCCTAGTCCCTCTGGAAACACCATATATTTT. Translation gives CASSLAPPSPSGNTIYF.

V and J are TRBV5-6 and TRBJ2-5, with 7 bases aligning to TRBD2. Germline lookup yields CDR1 SGHDT and CDR2 YYEEEE. J gave up 4 bases and V 2 bases, and 2 bases lay outside the gene matches. The length of the CDR3 is 13 residues. For the CDR3, the DNA is TGTGCCAGCAGCTTCACGGGAGGAGAGACCCAGTACTTC. This encodes CASSFTGGETQYF.

The chain combines TRBV3-1 (or the pseudogene TRBV3-2) with TRBJ1-1, with 8 bases aligning to TRBD1. CDR1 LGHDT and CDR2 YNNKEL come from the germline V gene (reference sequence). This CDR3 spans 13 amino acids. V lost 4 bases, J lost 6 bases, and 4 bases stayed unmatched. The CDR3 nucleotides are TGTGCCAGCAGCCCCGACAGGGGCTCTGAAGCTTTCTTT. Residues: CASSPDRGSEAFF.

The V and J genes are TRBV16 and TRBJ2-2; 8 nucleotides match TRBD1. J gave up 2 bases and V 1 base, and 3 bases lay outside the gene matches. Germline-derived CDR1 and CDR2 are KGHSY and FQNENV. The CDR3 has 16 residues. The CDR3, as DNA: TGTGCCAGCAGCCAATTGGCAGGGGGCAACACCGGGGAGCTGTTTTTT. The encoded protein is CASSQLAGGNTGELFF. The variable domain in full, completed from reference TRBV16 and TRBJ2-2, reads GEEVAQTPKHLVRGEGQKAKLYCAPIKGHSYVFWYQQVLKNEFKFLISFQNENVFDETGMPKERFSAKCLPNSPCSLEIQATKLEDSAVYFCASSQLAGGNTGELFFGEGSRLTVL.

The V gene is TRBV30, the J gene TRBJ1-3, with 9 bases identical to TRBD1. CDR1 and CDR2 (germline): GTSNPN, SVGIG (reference sequence). This CDR3 has 12 amino acids. Trimming took 5 bases from V and 4 from J; bases not matched to a gene: 0. CDR3 coding DNA: TGTGCCTGGGGACAGGGGGGAAACACCATATATTTT. As protein: CAWGQGGNTIYF.

This rearrangement joins TRBV18 to TRBJ1-2; 7 bases are shared with TRBD1. Germline V CDR1 and CDR2: KGHSH, LQKENI. After removal of 2 bases from V and 0 bases from J, the junction contained 6 bases not matched to a gene. The CDR3 is 16 residues long. The CDR3 is CASSPGGGRANYGYTF. In nucleotides, the CDR3 is TGTGCCAGCTCACCAGGAGGGGGCCGAGCTAACTATGGCTACACCTTC.

The genes are TRBV28 and TRBJ1-2; no firm D call. Trimming cost V 3 bases and J 7 bases, with 18 bases left between them. The V gene's germline CDR1 is MDHEN and CDR2 SYDVKM. The CDR3 has 15 residues. The CDR3 spells CASSFGEWEGGGYTF. In DNA form, the CDR3 reads TGTGCCAGCAGTTTCGGGGAGTGGGAGGGAGGTGGCTACACCTTC.

V usage is TRBV24-1 and J usage is TRBJ2-1; TRBD1 matches at 10 bases. The CDR3 is 17 residues long. The junction had 10 bases not matched to a gene; V was cut back by 0 bases and J by 9 bases. Germline CDR1 reads KGHDR; CDR2 reads SFDVKD. The CDR3, as DNA: TGTGCCACCAGTGATTTGAACCCGGGACAGGGGATGGGTGAGCAGTTCTTC. It translates to CATSDLNPGQGMGEQFF.

V is TRBV7-2 and J is TRBJ2-1; 7 bases match TRBD2. This CDR3 contains 14 residues. V shed 5 bases and J 8 bases; nucleotides not matched to a gene: 9. Germline V gene data show CDR1 as SGHTA and CDR2 as FQGNSA. The CDR3 loop is CASSVQGGVDEQFF. The CDR3, as DNA: TGTGCCAGCAGCGTTCAGGGAGGGGTAGATGAGCAGTTCTTC.

CDR3 loop: CSVRTGISEAFF. CDR3 coding DNA: TGCAGCGTTAGGACAGGGATTTCTGAAGCTTTCTTT. This chain uses TRBV29-1 with TRBJ1-1; 8 nucleotides agree with TRBD1. CDR1 and CDR2 (germline): SQVTM, ANQGSEA. The CDR3 contains 12 residues. V trimming: 5 bases; J trimming: 6 bases; junction bases outside the gene matches: 5.

This chain links TRBV18 with TRBJ2-7, with TRBD1 matching 12 bases. The CDR3 runs 15 residues. Germline CDR1 and CDR2: KGHSH and LQKENI. V lost 2 bases, J lost 3 bases, and 2 bases stayed unmatched. The CDR3 sequence: CASSPGTGGIYEQYV. The CDR3 region has the DNA TGTGCCAGCTCACCAGGGACAGGGGGCATCTACGAGCAGTACGTC.

The rearrangement links TRBV24-1 to TRBJ2-5, with D unresolved. Trimming took 3 bases from V and 5 from J, leaving 15 bases between them. Germline CDR1 is KGHDR and CDR2 is SFDVKD. CDR3 length: 15 amino acids. The CDR3, as DNA: TGTGCCACCAGTGATGCTGGTGGCCCCCTGGAGACCCAGTACTTC. Its translation is CATSDAGGPLETQYF.

This chain joins TRBV7-2 and TRBJ2-1; D remains unclear. V lost 1 base to trimming and J lost 2 bases, with 12 bases between them. This CDR3 comprises 16 residues. CDR1 is SGHTA and CDR2 is FQGNSA in the germline V gene. The CDR3 DNA sequence: TGTGCCAGCAGCTTAGTCGGCGGTTTAACCTACAATGAGCAGTTCTTC. Amino acids: CASSLVGGLTYNEQFF.

The V gene is TRBV5-6, the J gene TRBJ2-5; 7 nucleotides line up with TRBD1. The V and J ends lost 0 bases and 9 bases, in that order; junction bases with no gene match: 2. CDR3 length: 12 residues. Germline lookup yields CDR1 SGHDT and CDR2 YYEEEE. DNA for the CDR3: TGTGCCAGCAGCTTGGACAGGGGACCCCAGTACTTC. Translation: CASSLDRGPQYF. Supplemented by reference TRBV5-6 and TRBJ2-5, the full variable domain reads DAGVTQSPTHLIKTRGQQVTLRCSPKSGHDTVSWYQQALGQGPQFIFQYYEEEERQRGNFPDRFSGHQFPNYSSELNVNALLLGDSALYLCASSLDRGPQYFGPGTRLLVL.

The V call is TRBV30, the J call TRBJ1-1; 10 nucleotides line up with TRBD1. This CDR3 is built from 14 residues. J lost 0 bases, V lost 5 bases, and 3 bases had no gene match. Germline V gives CDR1 GTSNPN, CDR2 SVGIG (reference sequence). For the CDR3, the DNA is TGTGCCTGGGGACAGGGGGTATTGAACACTGAAGCTTTCTTT. It translates to CAWGQGVLNTEAFF.

This clone was counted a single time. The rearrangement joins TRBV19 to TRBJ2-6; TRBD2 is a possible D gene (6 bases). V was pared by 5 bases and J by 0 bases, with 11 bases between. This CDR3 is 16 amino acids long. Germline CDR1 and CDR2: LNHDA and SQIVND (reference sequence). The CDR3 nucleotides read TGTGCCAGTAGTCTGTACGGGAGCTCTGGGGCCAACGTCCTGACTTTC. This encodes CASSLYGSSGANVLTF.

The chain joins TRBV5-1 to TRBJ1-4; D perhaps matches TRBD1 (5 bases). Trimming left V 2 bases short and J 5 bases short, with 10 bases between. From germline, CDR1 is SGHRS and CDR2 YFSETQ. This CDR3 has 14 residues. This CDR3 is CASSFGGGNEKLFF. The CDR3 bases are TGCGCCAGCAGCTTTGGGGGAGGGAATGAAAAACTGTTTTTT.

The chain combines TRBV30 with TRBJ2-3; possibly TRBD2 for D (5 bases). The germline gives CDR1 GTSNPN, CDR2 SVGIG (reference sequence). The CDR3 covers 12 residues. Between the trimmed V and J ends, which lost 4 bases and 8 bases, there was a span of 13 bases. The CDR3 is CAWTRPEVTQYF. DNA for the CDR3: TGTGCCTGGACCCGGCCGGAGGTTACGCAGTATTTT.

The genes are TRBV30 and TRBJ1-2, with unresolved D. Germline V gene sequence: CDR1 GTSNPN, CDR2 SVGIG (reference sequence). Trimming removed 0 bases at V and 6 bases at J, with 14 bases between. The length of the CDR3 is 14 residues. CDR3 sequence (DNA): TGTGCCTGGAGTGTACTCAGAGGCGGGAATGGCTACACCTTC. Protein sequence: CAWSVLRGGNGYTF. Full variable domain (missing parts from reference TRBV30 and TRBJ1-2): SQTIHQWPATLVQPVGSPLSLECTVEGTSNPNLYWYRQAAGRGLQLLFYSVGIGQISSEVPQNLSASRPQDRQFILSSKKLLLSDSGFYLCAWSVLRGGNGYTFGSGTRLTVV.

The CDR3 here is CAWIRQYGGYTF. CDR3 bases: TGTGCCTGGATTAGACAGTACGGGGGCTACACCTTC. The rearrangement joins TRBV30 to TRBJ1-2; D is possibly TRBD1 (5 bases). V dropped 4 bases and J dropped 8 bases, with 14 bases sitting between them. The CDR3 extends over 12 amino acids. Germline V lookup: CDR1 GTSNPN, CDR2 SVGIG (reference sequence).

V usage is TRBV30 and J usage is TRBJ1-5; D is uncertain. The CDR3 extends over 15 amino acids. Germline lookup yields CDR1 GTSNPN and CDR2 SVGIG (reference sequence). Trimming stripped 0 bases from V and 7 bases from J, with 16 bases between. CDR3 DNA sequence: TGTGCCTGGAGTGTACCGGGGAGGGTTCGCCAGCCCCAGCATTTT. Translation: CAWSVPGRVRQPQHF.